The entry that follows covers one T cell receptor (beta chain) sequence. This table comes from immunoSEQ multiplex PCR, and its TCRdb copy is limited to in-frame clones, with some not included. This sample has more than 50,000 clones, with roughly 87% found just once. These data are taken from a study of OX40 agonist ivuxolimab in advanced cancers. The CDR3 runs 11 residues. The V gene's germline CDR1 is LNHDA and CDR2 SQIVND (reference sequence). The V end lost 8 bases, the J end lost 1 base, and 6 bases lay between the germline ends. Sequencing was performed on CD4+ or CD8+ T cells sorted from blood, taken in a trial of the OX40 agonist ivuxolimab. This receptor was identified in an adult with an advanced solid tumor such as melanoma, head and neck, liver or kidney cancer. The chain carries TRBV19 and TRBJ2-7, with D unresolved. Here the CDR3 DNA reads TGTGCCAGTCTGGAGTCCTACGAGCAGTACTTC. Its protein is CASLESYEQYF.